This T cell receptor (beta chain) comes out of a study of spatial heterogeneity in lung cancer. The time point was: blood at routine non-recurrence follow-up after resection. TCRdb used MiXCR to reprocess the 5' RACE reads, holding one entry per CDR3 protein. The sample carries 20,000 to 30,000 distinct CDR3 sequences, around 10% recorded once. V shed 0 bases and J 4 bases; nucleotides not matched to a gene: 5. Germline-derived CDR1 and CDR2 are SGHRS and YFSETQ. This CDR3 is built from 15 residues. Sequencing used PBMCs, obtained at follow-up. This sequence joins TRBV5-1 and TRBJ1-1; 8 nucleotides agree with TRBD1. The sequence was obtained from a male donor with early-stage non-small cell lung cancer. CDR3 sequence (DNA): TGCGCCAGCAGCTTGGGTAGAGACAGGGGCACTGAAGCTTTCTTT. It codes for CASSLGRDRGTEAFF.